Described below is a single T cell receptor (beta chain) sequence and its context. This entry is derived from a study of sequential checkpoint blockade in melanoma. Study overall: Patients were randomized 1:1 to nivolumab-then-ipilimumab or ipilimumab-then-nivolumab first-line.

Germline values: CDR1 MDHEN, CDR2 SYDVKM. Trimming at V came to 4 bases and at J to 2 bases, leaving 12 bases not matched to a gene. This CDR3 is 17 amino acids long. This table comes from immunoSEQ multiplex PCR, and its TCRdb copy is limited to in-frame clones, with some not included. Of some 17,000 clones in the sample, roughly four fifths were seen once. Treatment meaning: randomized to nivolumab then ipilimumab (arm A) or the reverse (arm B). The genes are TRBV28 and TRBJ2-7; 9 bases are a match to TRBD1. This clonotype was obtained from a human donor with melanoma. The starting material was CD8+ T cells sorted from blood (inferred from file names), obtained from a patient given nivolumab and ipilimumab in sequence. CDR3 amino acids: CASSSQTGGWFTYEQYF. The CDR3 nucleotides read TGTGCCAGCAGTTCCCAAACAGGGGGCTGGTTTACCTACGAGCAGTACTTC.